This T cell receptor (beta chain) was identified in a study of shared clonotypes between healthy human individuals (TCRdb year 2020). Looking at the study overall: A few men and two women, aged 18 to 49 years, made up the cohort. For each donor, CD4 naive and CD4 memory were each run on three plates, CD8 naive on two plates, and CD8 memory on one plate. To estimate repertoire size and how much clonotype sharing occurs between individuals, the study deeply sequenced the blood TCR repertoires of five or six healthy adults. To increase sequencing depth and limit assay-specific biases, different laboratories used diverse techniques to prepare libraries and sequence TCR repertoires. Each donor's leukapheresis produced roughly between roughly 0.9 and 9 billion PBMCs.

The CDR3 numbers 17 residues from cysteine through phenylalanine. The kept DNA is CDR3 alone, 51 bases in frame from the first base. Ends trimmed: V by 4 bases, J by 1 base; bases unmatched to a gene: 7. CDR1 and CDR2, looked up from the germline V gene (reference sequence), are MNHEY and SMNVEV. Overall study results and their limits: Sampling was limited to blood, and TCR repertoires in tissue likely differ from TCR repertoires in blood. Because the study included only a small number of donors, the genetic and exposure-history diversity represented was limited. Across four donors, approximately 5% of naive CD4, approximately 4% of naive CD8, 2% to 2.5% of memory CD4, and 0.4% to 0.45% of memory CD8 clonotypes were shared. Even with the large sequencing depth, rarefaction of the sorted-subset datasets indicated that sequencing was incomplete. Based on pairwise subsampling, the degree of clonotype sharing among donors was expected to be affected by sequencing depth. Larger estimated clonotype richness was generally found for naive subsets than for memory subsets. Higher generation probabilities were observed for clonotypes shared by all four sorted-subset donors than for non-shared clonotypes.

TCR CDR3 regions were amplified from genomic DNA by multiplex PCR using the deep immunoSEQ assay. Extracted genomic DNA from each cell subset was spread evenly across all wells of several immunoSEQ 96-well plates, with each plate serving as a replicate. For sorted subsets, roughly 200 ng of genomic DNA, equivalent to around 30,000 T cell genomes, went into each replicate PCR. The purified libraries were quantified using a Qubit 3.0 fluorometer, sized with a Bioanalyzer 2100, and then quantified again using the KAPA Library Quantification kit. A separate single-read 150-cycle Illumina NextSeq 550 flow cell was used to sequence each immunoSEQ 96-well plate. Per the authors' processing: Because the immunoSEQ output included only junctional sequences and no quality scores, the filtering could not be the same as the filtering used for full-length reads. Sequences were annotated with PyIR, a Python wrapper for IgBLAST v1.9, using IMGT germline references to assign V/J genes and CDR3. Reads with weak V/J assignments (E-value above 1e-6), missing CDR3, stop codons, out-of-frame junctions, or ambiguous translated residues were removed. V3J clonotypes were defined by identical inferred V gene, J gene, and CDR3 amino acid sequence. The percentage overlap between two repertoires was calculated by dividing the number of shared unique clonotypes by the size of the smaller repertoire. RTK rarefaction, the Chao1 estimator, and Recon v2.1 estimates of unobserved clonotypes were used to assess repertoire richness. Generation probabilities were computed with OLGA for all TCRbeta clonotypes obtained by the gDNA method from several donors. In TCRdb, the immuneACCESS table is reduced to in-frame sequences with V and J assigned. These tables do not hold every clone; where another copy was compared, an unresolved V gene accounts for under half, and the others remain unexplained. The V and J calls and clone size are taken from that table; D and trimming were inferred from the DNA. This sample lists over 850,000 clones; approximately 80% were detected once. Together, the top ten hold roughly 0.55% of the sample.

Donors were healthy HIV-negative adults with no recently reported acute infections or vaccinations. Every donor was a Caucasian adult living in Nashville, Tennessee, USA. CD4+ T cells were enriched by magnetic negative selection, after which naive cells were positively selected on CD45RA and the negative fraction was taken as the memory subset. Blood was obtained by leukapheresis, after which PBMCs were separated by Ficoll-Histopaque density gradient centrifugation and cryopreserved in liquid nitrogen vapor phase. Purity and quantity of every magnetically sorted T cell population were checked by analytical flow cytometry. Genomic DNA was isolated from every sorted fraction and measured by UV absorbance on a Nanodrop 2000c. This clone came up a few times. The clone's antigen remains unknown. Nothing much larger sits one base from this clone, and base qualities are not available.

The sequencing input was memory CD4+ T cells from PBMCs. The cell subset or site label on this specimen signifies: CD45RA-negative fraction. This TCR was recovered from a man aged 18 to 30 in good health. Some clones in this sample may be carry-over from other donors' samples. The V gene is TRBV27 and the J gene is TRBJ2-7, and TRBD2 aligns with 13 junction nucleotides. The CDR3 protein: CASSSPGLAGRSYEQYF. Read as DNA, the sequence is TGTGCCAGCAGTTCCCCGGGACTAGCGGGACGATCCTACGAGCAGTACTTC.